This T cell receptor (beta chain) stems from a study of cytomegalovirus exposure and HLA in healthy donors. As regards this clone: No antigen is known for it.

Study conclusions and caveats: Many donors shared some public TCRs, even though most TCR sequences were rare.

The PCR used 60 Vbeta and 13 Jbeta primers. Per the original methods: A later analysis counted approximately 80 million unique TCR beta chains, roughly 11 million shared. Measured with immunoSEQ multiplex PCR; TCRdb has only the in-frame clones, and not every one. V, J and clone size reflect that table, while D and trimming were determined from the DNA. The table includes around 150,000 clones, around four fifths detected once. Trimming stripped 0 bases from V and 2 bases from J, with 7 bases between. CDR1 is SQVTM and CDR2 is ANQGSEA in the germline V gene. The CDR3 totals 13 residues. The TCR was taken from a male donor in good health and CMV-seropositive. The V gene is TRBV29-1, the J gene TRBJ1-2; D gene ambiguous. Sequenced input: PBMCs. CDR3 nucleotides: TGCAGCGTTGAAGATACGGGAAACTATGGCTACACCTTC. This translates into CSVEDTGNYGYTF.